This TCR beta chain originates from a study of patients and donors after allogeneic stem cell transplantation. Germline V gene sequence: CDR1 SGHDT, CDR2 YYEEEE. The CDR3 runs 16 residues. V shed 4 bases, J shed 1 base, and the junction held 6 bases outside the gene matches. This clonotype was counted ten times or more. TCRdb recomputed calls from the RT-PCR reads with MiXCR, one row per CDR3 protein. The sample lists about a million distinct CDR3 sequences; about a sixth were seen once. The clonotype was recovered from a human donor who was either an allogeneic HSCT recipient or a stem cell or donor lymphocyte infusion donor (not recorded which). It is not recorded whose cells these are; they may come from a transplant donor. Sequenced: blood, either unsorted or a sorted T cell fraction (not recorded which). V is TRBV5-6 and J is TRBJ2-7, with 12 nucleotides matching TRBD2. As DNA, the CDR3 is TGTGCCAGCAGCGATAAGACTAGCGGGAGTTCCTACGAGCAGTACTTC. It is translated as CASSDKTSGSSYEQYF.